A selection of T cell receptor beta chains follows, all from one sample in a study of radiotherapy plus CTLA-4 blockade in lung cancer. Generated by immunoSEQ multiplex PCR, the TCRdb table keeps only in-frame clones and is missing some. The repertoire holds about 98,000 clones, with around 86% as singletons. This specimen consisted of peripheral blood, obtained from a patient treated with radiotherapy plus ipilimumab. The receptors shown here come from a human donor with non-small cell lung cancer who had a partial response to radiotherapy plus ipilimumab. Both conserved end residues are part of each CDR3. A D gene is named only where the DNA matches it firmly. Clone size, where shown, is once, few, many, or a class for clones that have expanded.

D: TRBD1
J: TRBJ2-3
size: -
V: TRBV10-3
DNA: TGTGCCATCAGTCGACAGGGGGACGGGACAGATACGCAGTATTTT
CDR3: CAISRQGDGTDTQYF

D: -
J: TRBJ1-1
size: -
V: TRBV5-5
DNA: TGTGCCAGCAGCCGGACAGATACTCCCATGAACACTGAAGCTTTCTTT
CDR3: CASSRTDTPMNTEAFF

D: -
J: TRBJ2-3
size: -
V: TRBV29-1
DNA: TGCAGCGTTGAGTTACTAGTCTCCACAGATACGCAGTATTTT
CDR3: CSVELLVSTDTQYF

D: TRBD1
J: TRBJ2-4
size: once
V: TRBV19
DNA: TGTGCCAGTAGTACGCCGGGACAGGGGGCCAAAAACATTCAGTACTTC
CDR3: CASSTPGQGAKNIQYF

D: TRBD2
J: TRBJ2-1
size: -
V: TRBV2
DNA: TGTGCCAGCAGCCCAGATAGCGGGAGGACTCTCAATGAGCAGTTCTTC
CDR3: CASSPDSGRTLNEQFF

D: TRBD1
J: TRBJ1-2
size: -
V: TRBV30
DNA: TGTGCCTGGACCGGGGGACAGGGTACCTATGGCTACACCTTC
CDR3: CAWTGGQGTYGYTF

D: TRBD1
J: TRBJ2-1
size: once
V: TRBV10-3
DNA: TGTGCCATCAGCACCGGGACAGGGGGATTCAACTCCTACAATGGGCAGTTCTTC
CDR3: CAISTGTGGFNSYNGQFF

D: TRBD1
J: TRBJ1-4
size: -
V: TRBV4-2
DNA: TGTGCCAGCAGCCAAGATCCCCTGACAGGGGGGGATGAAAAACTGTTTTTT
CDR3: CASSQDPLTGGDEKLFF

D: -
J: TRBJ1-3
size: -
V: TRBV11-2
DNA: TGTGCCAGCAGCCCACGCATGGGGGCCTGGGGAAACACCATATATTTT
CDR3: CASSPRMGAWGNTIYF

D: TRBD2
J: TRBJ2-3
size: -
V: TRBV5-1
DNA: TGCGCCAGCAGCGTTAGCGGGGGGTTCACAGATACGCAGTATTTT
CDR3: CASSVSGGFTDTQYF

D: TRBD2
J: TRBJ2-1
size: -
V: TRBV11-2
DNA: TGTGCCAGCAGCGCCGGGACTAGCGGGAGGGCCCACAATGAGCAGTTCTTC
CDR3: CASSAGTSGRAHNEQFF

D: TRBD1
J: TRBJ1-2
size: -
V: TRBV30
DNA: TGTGCCTGGAGTGACCCCAGGACAGGGCAGGGCTACACCTTC
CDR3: CAWSDPRTGQGYTF

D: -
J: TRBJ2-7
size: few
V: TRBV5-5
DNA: TGCGCCAGCAGCCAAGATGGGGCTAGCGACTACGAGCAGTACTTC
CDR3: CASSQDGASDYEQYF

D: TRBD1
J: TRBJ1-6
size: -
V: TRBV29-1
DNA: TGCAGCGTTAGAACCGGGACAGATAATTCACCCCTCCACTTT
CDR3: CSVRTGTDNSPLHF

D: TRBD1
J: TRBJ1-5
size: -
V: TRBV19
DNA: TGTGCCAGTAGTACCCCCCGACAGGGTATCAGCAATCAGCCCCAGCATTTT
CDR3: CASSTPRQGISNQPQHF

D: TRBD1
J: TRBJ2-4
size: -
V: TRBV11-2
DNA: TGTGCCAGCAGCTTAGTCAGGGGGAAAAACATTCAGTACTTC
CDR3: CASSLVRGKNIQYF

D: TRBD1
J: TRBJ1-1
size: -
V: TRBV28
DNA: TGTGCCAGCAGCCGGGGACAGAGAGAGACTGAAGCTTTCTTT
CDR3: CASSRGQRETEAFF

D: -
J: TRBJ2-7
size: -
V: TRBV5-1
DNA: TGCGCCAGCAGCGCGGGGACGGTGGGATCCTACGAGCAGTACTTC
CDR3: CASSAGTVGSYEQYF

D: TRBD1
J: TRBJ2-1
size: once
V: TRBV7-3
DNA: TGTGCCAGCAGCTACTCCGGGACAGCCTACAATGAGCAGTTCTTC
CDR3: CASSYSGTAYNEQFF

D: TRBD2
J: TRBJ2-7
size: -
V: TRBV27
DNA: TGTGCCAGCAGTTTATATGGGACTAGCGGGTACGAGCAGTACTTC
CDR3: CASSLYGTSGYEQYF

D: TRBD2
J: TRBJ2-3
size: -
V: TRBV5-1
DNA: TGCGCCAGCAGCATGATAAGCGGGAGCCGTACAGATACGCAGTATTTT
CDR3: CASSMISGSRTDTQYF

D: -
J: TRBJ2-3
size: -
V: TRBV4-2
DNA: TGTGCCAGCAGCCAGGTGGGAGGAGGGGGCACAGATACGCAGTATTTT
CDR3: CASSQVGGGGTDTQYF

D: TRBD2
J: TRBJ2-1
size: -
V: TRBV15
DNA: TGTGCCACCAACCCGGGACTAGCGGGAGTAGGGAATGAGCAGTTCTTC
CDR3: CATNPGLAGVGNEQFF

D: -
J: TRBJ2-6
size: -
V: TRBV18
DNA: TGTGCCAGCTCACCACCACGGGCTGGGGCCAACGTCCTGACTTTC
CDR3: CASSPPRAGANVLTF

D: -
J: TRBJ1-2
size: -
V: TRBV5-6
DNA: TGTGCCAGCAGCTTGCTTGAGGGGGTCTATGGCTACACCTTC
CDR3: CASSLLEGVYGYTF

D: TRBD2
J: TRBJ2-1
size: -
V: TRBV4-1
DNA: TGCGCCAGCAGCCAAGAACCCAGATTACGAGCGGGAGGGGGGTACAATGAGCAGTTCTTC
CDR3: CASSQEPRLRAGGGYNEQFF

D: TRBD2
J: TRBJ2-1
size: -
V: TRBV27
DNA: TGCCGGACTAGCGGCAACAATGAGCAGTTCTTC
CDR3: CRTSGNNEQFF

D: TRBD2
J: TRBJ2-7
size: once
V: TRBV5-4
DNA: TGTGCCAGCGGTCCGTATAGCGGGAGTTCCGCCAACGAGCAGTACTTC
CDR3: CASGPYSGSSANEQYF

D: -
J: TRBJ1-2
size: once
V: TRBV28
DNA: TGTGCCAGCCTCAGGCAGGGGATTAGTGGCTACACCTTC
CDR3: CASLRQGISGYTF

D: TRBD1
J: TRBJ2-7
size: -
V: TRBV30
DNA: TGTGCCTGGAGTGTGGGGACAGGGGTAGACGAGCAGTACTTC
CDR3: CAWSVGTGVDEQYF

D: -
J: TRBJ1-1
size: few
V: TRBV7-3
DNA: TGTGCCAGCAGCTTATCTCAGGAATATGAAGCTTTCTTT
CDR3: CASSLSQEYEAFF

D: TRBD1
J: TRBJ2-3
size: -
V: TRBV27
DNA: TGTGCCAGCAGACAGTTGTGGGACAGGGGGCGAGGAGGTACGCAGTATTTT
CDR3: CASRQLWDRGRGGTQYF

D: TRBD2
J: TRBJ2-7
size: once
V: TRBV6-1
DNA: TGTGCCAGCAGTGAATCGGTAAGCGGGAGTTCCTACGAGCAGTACTTC
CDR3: CASSESVSGSSYEQYF

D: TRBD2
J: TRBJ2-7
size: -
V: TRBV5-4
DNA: TGTGCCAGCAGCCCCGGACTAGCGGGGTCATACGAGCAGTACTTC
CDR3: CASSPGLAGSYEQYF

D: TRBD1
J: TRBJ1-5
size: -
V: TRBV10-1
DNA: TGCGCCAGCAGTACCAACCAAGCGGGACAGGGATGGAATCAGCCCCAGCATTTT
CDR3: CASSTNQAGQGWNQPQHF

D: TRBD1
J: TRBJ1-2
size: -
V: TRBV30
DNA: TGTGCCTGGAGTACAGGGGGTGGCTACACCTTC
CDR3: CAWSTGGGYTF

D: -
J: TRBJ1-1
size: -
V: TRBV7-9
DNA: TGTGCCAGCAGCTCAGTACAGGTAAACACTGAAGCTTTCTTT
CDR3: CASSSVQVNTEAFF

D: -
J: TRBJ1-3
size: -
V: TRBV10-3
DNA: TGTGCCATCACCTCAGGGGTCGGAGGAAACACCATATATTTT
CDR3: CAITSGVGGNTIYF

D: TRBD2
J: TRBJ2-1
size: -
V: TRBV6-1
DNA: TGTGCCGCCCCGGGACTAGCGTCGGATGAGCAGTTCTTC
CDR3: CAAPGLASDEQFF

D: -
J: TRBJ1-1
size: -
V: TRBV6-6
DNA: TGTGCCAGCAGGCCCCCCGCCGGGGTCGGCACTGAAGCTTTCTTT
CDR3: CASRPPAGVGTEAFF

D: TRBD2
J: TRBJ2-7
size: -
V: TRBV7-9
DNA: TGTGCCAGCAGCTTAGCTAGCGGGCGCCCCAACGAGCAGTACTTC
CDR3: CASSLASGRPNEQYF

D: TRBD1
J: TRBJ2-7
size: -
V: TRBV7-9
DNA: TGTGCCAGCAGCTCGGGACAGACCTCCTACGAGCAGTACTTC
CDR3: CASSSGQTSYEQYF

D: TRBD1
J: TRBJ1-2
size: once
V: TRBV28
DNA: TGTGCCAGCAGTCCCGGACAGGGAGATGGCTACACCTTC
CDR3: CASSPGQGDGYTF

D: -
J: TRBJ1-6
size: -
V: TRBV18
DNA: TGTGCCAGCTCGTCGGGGGGGGGCGCGAATTCACCCCTCCACTTT
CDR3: CASSSGGGANSPLHF

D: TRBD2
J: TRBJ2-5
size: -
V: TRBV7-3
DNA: TGTGCCAGCAGCCTAACTAGCGGCCAAGAGACCCAGTACTTC
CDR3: CASSLTSGQETQYF

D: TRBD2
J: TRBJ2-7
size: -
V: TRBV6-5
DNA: TGTGCCAGCAGCCGCACCGGGACTAGCGGGAGGGGGCAGTACTTC
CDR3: CASSRTGTSGRGQYF

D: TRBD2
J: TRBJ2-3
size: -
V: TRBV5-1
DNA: TGCGCCAGCGATCCCCGGTCGCGGGAGGGCCCACGTGGAGATACGCAGTATTTT
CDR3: CASDPRSREGPRGDTQYF

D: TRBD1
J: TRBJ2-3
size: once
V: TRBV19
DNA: TGTGCCAGTAGTACACGGGACAGGGGGCCGACAGATACGCAGTATTTT
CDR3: CASSTRDRGPTDTQYF

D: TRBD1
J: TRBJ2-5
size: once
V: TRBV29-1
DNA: TGCAGCGTTCCTAAAGGACAGGGTGAGACCCAGTACTTC
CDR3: CSVPKGQGETQYF

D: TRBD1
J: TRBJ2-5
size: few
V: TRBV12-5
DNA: TGTGCTAGTGGTTTGGGGACAGGACAACCCGAAGAGACCCAGTACTTC
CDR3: CASGLGTGQPEETQYF

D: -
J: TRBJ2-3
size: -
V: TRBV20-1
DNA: TGCAGTGCGGCCCGCACAGATACGCAGTATTTT
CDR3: CSAARTDTQYF

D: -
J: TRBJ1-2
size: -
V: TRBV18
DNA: TGTGCCAGCTCACCCTCGACAGATAACTATGGCTACACCTTC
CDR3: CASSPSTDNYGYTF

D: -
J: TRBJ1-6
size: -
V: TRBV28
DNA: TGTGCCACTTTGGGGGGGCGATCCTATAATTCACCCCTCCACTTT
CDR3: CATLGGRSYNSPLHF

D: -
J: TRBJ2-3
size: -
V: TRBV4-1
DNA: TGCGCCAGCAGCCAAGGGTTAGAGGATACGCAGTATTTT
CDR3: CASSQGLEDTQYF

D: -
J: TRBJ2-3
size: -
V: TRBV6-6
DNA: TGTGCCAGCAGTTGGGACTCCTCCACAGATACGCAGTATTTT
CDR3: CASSWDSSTDTQYF

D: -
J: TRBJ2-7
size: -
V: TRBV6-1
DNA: TGTGCCAGCAGTGGCCGGCGCGGGACCTACGAGCAGTACTTC
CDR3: CASSGRRGTYEQYF